These T cell receptor beta chains were read from a single sample in a study of pediatric ulcerative colitis. Method: immunoSEQ multiplex PCR; TCRdb's copy keeps in-frame clones and lacks some. The sample holds tens of thousands of clones, over 60% seen once. What was sequenced was gut tissue. Receptor source: a boy aged 5-17 years with severe ulcerative colitis. Each CDR3 is given with its conserved first and last residue. The D gene is left open where the match is weak. The listing skips clone size in some rows; elsewhere it reads once, few, many or a size class.

d_call: .
v_call: TRBV5-6
clone_size: .
j_call: TRBJ1-1
cdr3_aa: CASSLASTGLGAFF
cdr3_nt: TGTGCCAGCAGCTTGGCCTCAACAGGGCTGGGAGCTTTCTTT

d_call: .
v_call: TRBV6-6
clone_size: .
j_call: TRBJ2-7
cdr3_aa: CASSYSTMGYEQYF
cdr3_nt: TGTGCCAGCAGTTACTCGACGATGGGCTACGAGCAGTACTTC

d_call: TRBD1
v_call: TRBV5-4
clone_size: few
j_call: TRBJ1-1
cdr3_aa: CASSLGQGRLGNTEAFF
cdr3_nt: TGTGCCAGCAGCTTGGGACAGGGCAGGTTAGGGAACACTGAAGCTTTCTTT

d_call: TRBD2
v_call: TRBV7-7
clone_size: .
j_call: TRBJ2-1
cdr3_aa: CASSPTGTSGVEQFF
cdr3_nt: TGTGCTAGCAGCCCCACCGGGACTAGCGGGGTGGAGCAGTTCTTC

d_call: TRBD1
v_call: TRBV2
clone_size: .
j_call: TRBJ1-4
cdr3_aa: CASSEGGTGNEKLFF
cdr3_nt: TGTGCCAGCAGTGAAGGAGGGACAGGGAATGAAAAACTGTTTTTT

d_call: .
v_call: TRBV11-1
clone_size: few
j_call: TRBJ1-1
cdr3_aa: CASSLGDTEAFF
cdr3_nt: TGTGCCAGCAGCCTGGGGGACACTGAAGCTTTCTTT

d_call: .
v_call: TRBV18
clone_size: .
j_call: TRBJ1-2
cdr3_aa: CASSPPAGTNYGYTF
cdr3_nt: TGTGCCAGCTCACCACCGGCGGGCACGAACTATGGCTACACCTTC

d_call: .
v_call: TRBV5-4
clone_size: few
j_call: TRBJ2-7
cdr3_aa: CASSSSGVSYEQYF
cdr3_nt: TGTGCCAGCAGCTCTTCGGGGGTGTCCTACGAGCAGTACTTC

d_call: TRBD1
v_call: TRBV19
clone_size: .
j_call: TRBJ1-2
cdr3_aa: CASSIGTGYGYTF
cdr3_nt: TGTGCCAGTAGTATCGGGACAGGGTATGGCTACACCTTC

d_call: TRBD1
v_call: TRBV18
clone_size: .
j_call: TRBJ1-2
cdr3_aa: CASSPTGNGGGYTF
cdr3_nt: TGTGCCAGCTCGCCGACAGGGAATGGCGGTGGCTACACCTTC

d_call: .
v_call: TRBV29-1
clone_size: .
j_call: TRBJ2-7
cdr3_aa: CSAAEGRFDEQYF
cdr3_nt: TGCAGCGCCGCGGAGGGGAGGTTCGACGAGCAGTACTTC

d_call: TRBD2
v_call: TRBV12-5
clone_size: once
j_call: TRBJ2-3
cdr3_aa: CASGPGLAGTDTQYF
cdr3_nt: TGTGCTAGTGGTCCGGGACTAGCGGGCACAGATACGCAGTATTTT

d_call: TRBD2
v_call: TRBV7-6
clone_size: .
j_call: TRBJ2-1
cdr3_aa: CASSLAQAGGHNEQFF
cdr3_nt: TGTGCCAGCAGCTTAGCGCAGGCGGGGGGACACAATGAGCAGTTCTTC

d_call: .
v_call: TRBV11-1
clone_size: few
j_call: TRBJ2-4
cdr3_aa: CASRGGGADIQYF
cdr3_nt: TGTGCCAGCAGAGGAGGGGGCGCAGACATTCAGTACTTC

d_call: .
v_call: TRBV28
clone_size: .
j_call: TRBJ2-6
cdr3_aa: CASSLALSSGANVLTF
cdr3_nt: TGTGCCAGCAGTTTAGCCCTGAGCTCTGGGGCCAACGTCCTGACTTTC

d_call: .
v_call: TRBV4-3
clone_size: .
j_call: TRBJ1-2
cdr3_aa: CASSQDRASTYGYTF
cdr3_nt: TGCGCCAGCAGCCAAGATCGCGCCAGCACCTATGGCTACACCTTC

d_call: .
v_call: TRBV29-1
clone_size: once
j_call: TRBJ1-5
cdr3_aa: CSVRDNFNQPQHF
cdr3_nt: TGCAGCGTCCGGGACAACTTCAATCAGCCCCAGCATTTT

d_call: .
v_call: TRBV5-1
clone_size: .
j_call: TRBJ2-3
cdr3_aa: CASRREPTTDTQYF
cdr3_nt: TGCGCCAGCAGAAGGGAACCGACCACAGATACGCAGTATTTT

d_call: .
v_call: TRBV28
clone_size: few
j_call: TRBJ1-2
cdr3_aa: CASTSMRDGYTF
cdr3_nt: TGTGCCAGCACCTCAATGAGGGATGGCTACACCTTC

d_call: .
v_call: TRBV2
clone_size: .
j_call: TRBJ1-2
cdr3_aa: CASSGSQGRTYGYTF
cdr3_nt: TGTGCCAGCAGTGGTTCGCAGGGAAGGACATATGGCTACACCTTC

d_call: TRBD1
v_call: TRBV5-8
clone_size: .
j_call: TRBJ2-7
cdr3_aa: CASSSNRGQGAREQYF
cdr3_nt: TGTGCCAGCAGCTCCAACCGGGGACAGGGGGCGCGCGAGCAGTACTTC

d_call: .
v_call: TRBV7-3
clone_size: .
j_call: TRBJ2-7
cdr3_aa: CASSLSGDTKEQYF
cdr3_nt: TGTGCCAGCAGCTTATCAGGGGACACAAAGGAGCAGTACTTC

d_call: .
v_call: TRBV5-4
clone_size: .
j_call: TRBJ2-1
cdr3_aa: CASSTPLYNEQFF
cdr3_nt: TGTGCCAGCAGCACCCCACTCTACAATGAGCAGTTCTTC

d_call: .
v_call: TRBV7-9
clone_size: .
j_call: TRBJ2-3
cdr3_aa: CASSPPAGDTQYF
cdr3_nt: TGTGCCAGCAGCCCCCCTGCGGGAGATACGCAGTATTTT

d_call: .
v_call: TRBV6-5
clone_size: .
j_call: TRBJ2-3
cdr3_aa: CASSRDFTDTQYF
cdr3_nt: TGTGCCAGCAGTCGGGACTTCACAGATACGCAGTATTTT

d_call: TRBD2
v_call: TRBV6-1
clone_size: .
j_call: TRBJ2-1
cdr3_aa: CASRSGASSYNEQFF
cdr3_nt: TGTGCCAGCCGGAGCGGGGCAAGCTCCTACAATGAGCAGTTCTTC

d_call: .
v_call: TRBV18
clone_size: .
j_call: TRBJ2-6
cdr3_aa: CASSPPISHHRPGANVLTF
cdr3_nt: TGTGCCAGCTCACCACCGATTTCACATCACCGGCCTGGGGCCAACGTCCTGACTTTC

d_call: TRBD2
v_call: TRBV5-4
clone_size: .
j_call: TRBJ2-1
cdr3_aa: CASSKPAGASYNEQFF
cdr3_nt: TGTGCCAGCAGCAAGCCAGCGGGGGCCTCCTACAATGAGCAGTTCTTC

d_call: .
v_call: TRBV9
clone_size: .
j_call: TRBJ2-7
cdr3_aa: CASSVGGGVYEQYF
cdr3_nt: TGTGCCAGCAGCGTAGGAGGGGGGGTCTACGAGCAGTACTTC

d_call: .
v_call: TRBV10-3
clone_size: .
j_call: TRBJ2-6
cdr3_aa: CAISESSGSGANVLTF
cdr3_nt: TGTGCCATCAGTGAGTCGAGCGGCTCTGGGGCCAACGTCCTGACTTTC

d_call: TRBD1
v_call: TRBV29-1
clone_size: .
j_call: TRBJ2-1
cdr3_aa: CSGGQGVGEQFF
cdr3_nt: TGCAGCGGCGGACAGGGTGTAGGTGAGCAGTTCTTC

d_call: .
v_call: TRBV5-1
clone_size: medium-sized
j_call: TRBJ1-2
cdr3_aa: CASSLVEGERGYTF
cdr3_nt: TGCGCCAGCAGCTTGGTAGAAGGGGAACGGGGCTACACCTTC

d_call: TRBD1
v_call: TRBV30
clone_size: once
j_call: TRBJ1-5
cdr3_aa: CAWSAGTGNQPQHF
cdr3_nt: TGTGCCTGGAGTGCCGGGACAGGCAATCAGCCCCAGCATTTT

d_call: .
v_call: TRBV2
clone_size: few
j_call: TRBJ2-5
cdr3_aa: CASSTAVGGETQYF
cdr3_nt: TGTGCCAGCAGCACCGCAGTAGGGGGAGAGACCCAGTACTTC

d_call: .
v_call: TRBV7-9
clone_size: .
j_call: TRBJ2-4
cdr3_aa: CASSPTPPVGNIQYF
cdr3_nt: TGTGCCAGCAGCCCAACACCTCCAGTAGGAAACATTCAGTACTTC

d_call: .
v_call: TRBV6-5
clone_size: few
j_call: TRBJ1-4
cdr3_aa: CASSYSNTRNEKLFF
cdr3_nt: TGTGCCAGCAGTTACTCGAACACGCGTAATGAAAAACTGTTTTTT

d_call: TRBD1
v_call: TRBV6-1
clone_size: .
j_call: TRBJ1-2
cdr3_aa: CASSERQGAFDGYTF
cdr3_nt: TGTGCCAGCAGTGAACGGCAGGGGGCTTTTGATGGCTACACCTTC

d_call: .
v_call: TRBV4-1
clone_size: .
j_call: TRBJ2-1
cdr3_aa: CASSQGHDSYNEQFF
cdr3_nt: TGCGCCAGCAGCCAGGGACACGACTCCTACAATGAGCAGTTCTTC

d_call: .
v_call: TRBV15
clone_size: .
j_call: TRBJ2-7
cdr3_aa: CATSREGGHEQYF
cdr3_nt: TGTGCCACCAGCAGAGAGGGGGGCCACGAGCAGTACTTC

d_call: .
v_call: TRBV7-6
clone_size: .
j_call: TRBJ2-3
cdr3_aa: CASSPVRTDTQYF
cdr3_nt: TGTGCCAGCAGCCCGGTGCGCACAGATACGCAGTATTTT

d_call: .
v_call: TRBV7-2
clone_size: .
j_call: TRBJ1-3
cdr3_aa: CASSTSSGNTIYF
cdr3_nt: TGTGCCAGCAGCACATCCTCTGGAAACACCATATATTTT

d_call: .
v_call: TRBV10-3
clone_size: once
j_call: TRBJ2-6
cdr3_aa: CAISESASGANVLTF
cdr3_nt: TGTGCCATCAGTGAATCGGCCTCTGGGGCCAACGTCCTGACTTTC

d_call: .
v_call: TRBV11-1
clone_size: .
j_call: TRBJ2-2
cdr3_aa: CASSLGGTGELFF
cdr3_nt: TGTGCCAGCAGCTTAGGGGGGACCGGGGAGCTGTTTTTT

d_call: .
v_call: TRBV6-5
clone_size: .
j_call: TRBJ1-2
cdr3_aa: CASSYAHGYTF
cdr3_nt: TGTGCCAGCAGTTACGCCCATGGCTACACCTTC

d_call: .
v_call: TRBV2
clone_size: .
j_call: TRBJ1-6
cdr3_aa: CASSVGLSSYNSPLHF
cdr3_nt: TGTGCCAGCAGTGTAGGGTTGAGCTCCTATAATTCACCCCTCCACTTT

d_call: TRBD2
v_call: TRBV18
clone_size: .
j_call: TRBJ2-3
cdr3_aa: CASSPRGSGGLDTQYF
cdr3_nt: TGTGCCAGCTCACCCCGTGGTAGCGGGGGGCTGGATACGCAGTATTTT

d_call: .
v_call: TRBV7-3
clone_size: few
j_call: TRBJ1-2
cdr3_aa: CASSLTTGSGYTF
cdr3_nt: TGTGCCAGCAGCTTAACGACAGGATCTGGCTACACCTTC

d_call: TRBD1
v_call: TRBV5-1
clone_size: .
j_call: TRBJ1-4
cdr3_aa: CASSSGGGEKLFF
cdr3_nt: TGCGCCAGCAGTTCAGGGGGAGGGGAAAAACTGTTTTTT

d_call: .
v_call: TRBV5-1
clone_size: .
j_call: TRBJ2-5
cdr3_aa: CASSATAFIRETQYF
cdr3_nt: TGCGCCAGCAGCGCCACCGCCTTTATTCGAGAGACCCAGTACTTC

d_call: TRBD2
v_call: TRBV11-3
clone_size: .
j_call: TRBJ2-3
cdr3_aa: CASSTSGGADTQYF
cdr3_nt: TGTGCCAGCAGCACTAGCGGGGGGGCAGATACGCAGTATTTT

d_call: TRBD2
v_call: TRBV5-1
clone_size: .
j_call: TRBJ2-3
cdr3_aa: CASSDTSGGDTQYF
cdr3_nt: TGCGCCAGCAGCGATACTAGCGGGGGAGATACGCAGTATTTT

d_call: .
v_call: TRBV9
clone_size: .
j_call: TRBJ1-1
cdr3_aa: CASRRGRDTEAFF
cdr3_nt: TGTGCCAGCAGGAGGGGCAGGGACACTGAAGCTTTCTTT